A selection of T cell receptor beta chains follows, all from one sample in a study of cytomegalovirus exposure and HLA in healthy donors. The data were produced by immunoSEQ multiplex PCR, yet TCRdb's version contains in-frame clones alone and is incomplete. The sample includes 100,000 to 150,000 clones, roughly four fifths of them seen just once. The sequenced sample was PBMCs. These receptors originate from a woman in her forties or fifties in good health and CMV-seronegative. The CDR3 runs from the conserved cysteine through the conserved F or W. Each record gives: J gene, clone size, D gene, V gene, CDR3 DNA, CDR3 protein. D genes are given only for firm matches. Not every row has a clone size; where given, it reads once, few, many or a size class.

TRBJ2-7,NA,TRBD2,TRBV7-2,TGTGCCAGCAGCTTGGCGGGAGGGCCTAGTGAGCAGTACTTC,CASSLAGGPSEQYF
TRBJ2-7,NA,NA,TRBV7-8,TGTGCCAGCAGCTTTTGGTCGCCGACTTACTCCTACGAGCAGTACTTC,CASSFWSPTYSYEQYF
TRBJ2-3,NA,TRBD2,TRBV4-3,TGCGCCAGCAGCGAAAGCGGGATGTGGGCGCAGTATTTT,CASSESGMWAQYF
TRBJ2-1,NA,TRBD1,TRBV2,TGTGCCAGCAGGGTGGGACAGGCAAAGCAGTTCTTC,CASRVGQAKQFF
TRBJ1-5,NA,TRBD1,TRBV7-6,TGTGCCAGCAGCTTAGCCCCAGGGGGTGGTGCTTGGGATAGCAATCAGCCCCAGCATTTT,CASSLAPGGGAWDSNQPQHF
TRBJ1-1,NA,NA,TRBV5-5,TGTGCCAGCACCAAGTTGGGAGGGGGTATTCAAGCTTTCTTT,CASTKLGGGIQAFF
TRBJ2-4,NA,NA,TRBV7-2,TGTGCCAGCAGCTTAGACCCCAGAAAAAACATTCAGTACTTC,CASSLDPRKNIQYF
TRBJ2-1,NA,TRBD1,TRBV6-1,TGTGCCAGCAGGAGGGACAGGGACCCCTACAATGAGCAGTTCTTC,CASRRDRDPYNEQFF
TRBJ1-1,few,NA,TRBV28,TGTGCCAGCAGTGCCAGGGGCATGAACACTGAAGCTTTCTTT,CASSARGMNTEAFF
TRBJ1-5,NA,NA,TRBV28,TGTGCCAGCAGTTCCTCCCCGTGGGAGGGAGAGCTTTTTTTT,CASSSSPWEGELFF
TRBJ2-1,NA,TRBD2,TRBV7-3,TGTGCCAGCAGTTATCCTAGCGGGAATGAGCAGTTCTTC,CASSYPSGNEQFF
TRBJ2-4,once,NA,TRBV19,TGTGCCAGTAGCAACAGGGTGAATGTCGGGGTAATCCAGTACTTC,CASSNRVNVGVIQYF
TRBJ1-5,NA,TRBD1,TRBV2,TGTGCCAGCAGTAGTGACAGGGTTTACAATCAGCCCCAGCATTTT,CASSSDRVYNQPQHF
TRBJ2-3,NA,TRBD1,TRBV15,TGTGCCACCAGTAAGGGGGCCTTGTTGGATACGCAGTATTTT,CATSKGALLDTQYF
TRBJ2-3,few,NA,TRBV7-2,TGTGCCAGCAGCTTAGGGGCCAGGAGCTTGAGGGCCAACACAGATACGCAGTATTTT,CASSLGARSLRANTDTQYF
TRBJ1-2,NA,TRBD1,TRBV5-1,TGCGCCAGCAGCCGGGACAGGGGGGGCTACCCCTTC,CASSRDRGGYPF
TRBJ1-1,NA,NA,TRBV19,TGTGCCAGTAGTCCCACCGGGGACATTGAAGCTTTCTTT,CASSPTGDIEAFF
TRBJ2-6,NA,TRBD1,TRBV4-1,TGCGCCAGCAGCCAGTGGACAGGGGACCTCTCTGGGGCCAACGTCCTGACTTTC,CASSQWTGDLSGANVLTF